This TCR beta chain was sequenced in a study of tumor-infiltrating lymphocytes in primary liver carcinoma. Whole-study findings and limits: A significantly higher top-250-clone fraction was found in tumors than in blood (p = 0.039).

A word on this clonotype: Its target is not known. The conserved final phenylalanine or tryptophan is absent from the CDR3, which likely points to a read error. Because the CDR3's place on the DNA is in doubt, the DNA is left out and the CDR3 is given as listed by TCRdb.

From around 0.5 ug of total RNA, TCR beta-specific cDNA was reverse-transcribed using a constant-region primer. Generation of the TCR beta libraries relied on three nested multiplex PCR rounds using slightly modified ARM-PCR. TRBV1-TRBV30 forward and Cbeta reverse primers drove the first two roughly 9-cycle rounds. TCRdb re-called the multiplex PCR reads through MiXCR, storing one row per CDR3 protein. The table has around 330,000 distinct CDR3 sequences, about 50% seen once; the top ten hold over 15%. Extraction also yielded germline DNA, while blood RNA was obtained from unsorted whole blood. Presurgery, 4 to 4.5 milliliters of peripheral blood were collected. With termini counted, the CDR3 has 15 amino acids. The germline V gene encodes CDR1 SGHAT and CDR2 FQNNGV.

Sequenced: peripheral blood. This receptor was obtained from a woman in her 30s with primary liver carcinoma and hepatitis B virus infection. The chain is built from TRBV11-2 and TRBJ2-7; the D call TRBD2 from the table was never checked on the DNA. Here the CDR3 reads CASSPTLEGSYERYS.